The 17 T cell receptor beta chains below come from one sample, sequenced in a study of shared clonotypes between healthy human individuals. Method: immunoSEQ multiplex PCR; TCRdb's copy keeps in-frame clones and lacks some. The sample includes about 2.4 million clones, more than 85% of them seen just once. The material sequenced was naive CD4+ T cells from PBMCs. Documented subset: CD45RA+ positively selected. These receptors were taken from a man between 18 and 29 years old in good health. Some clones in this sample may be carry-over from other donors' samples.

The chain combines TRBV5-1 with TRBJ1-2; TRBD1 matches at 7 bases. V lost 2 bases to trimming and J lost 8 bases; unmatched junction nucleotides: 9. The CDR3 runs to 14 residues. CDR1 is SGHRS, CDR2 YFSETQ, per germline. Written as DNA, the CDR3 is TGCGCCAGCAGCTTCGACAGGGTGGAGAACGGCTACACCTTC. Protein product: CASSFDRVENGYTF.

This clone was picked up a small number of times. This sample includes further DNA sequences coding for the same CDR3. V usage is TRBV7-9 and J usage is TRBJ1-1, with D tentatively TRBD1 (5 bases). CDR1 is SEHNR, CDR2 FQNEAQ, per germline (reference sequence). This CDR3 spans 14 amino acids. Trimming removed 5 bases from V and 1 base from J, with 11 bases in between. The chain's CDR3 is CASSPGRTNTEAFF. CDR3 sequence (DNA): TGTGCCAGCAGCCCGGGACGGACGAACACTGAAGCTTTCTTT.

In regard to this clone: Within the sample, other DNA sequences also encode this same CDR3. This rearrangement joins TRBV28 to TRBJ2-5; TRBD1 is a possible D gene (5 bases). CDR1 and CDR2 (germline): MDHEN, SYDVKM. The V end lost 2 bases, the J end lost 4 bases, and 8 bases lay between the germline ends. The CDR3 extends over 13 amino acids. CDR3: CASSLAGLETQYF. CDR3 in DNA: TGTGCCAGCAGTTTAGCAGGGTTAGAGACCCAGTACTTC.

About this clone: Other DNA sequences in the sample encode the same CDR3. The chain couples TRBV20-1 to TRBJ2-3; TRBD2 matches 8 bases. From germline, CDR1 is DFQATT and CDR2 SNEGSKA (reference sequence). This CDR3 comprises 11 residues. V shed 6 bases, J shed 4 bases, and the junction held 0 bases outside the gene matches. CDR3 coding DNA: TGCAGTGCGGGACTAGCAGATACGCAGTATTTT. Translation gives CSAGLADTQYF.

The genes are TRBV5-1 and TRBJ2-3; D unclear. V shed 0 bases and J shed 2 bases, with 10 bases lying between them. CDR3 size: 15 residues. The germline V gene has CDR1 SGHRS and CDR2 YFSETQ. CDR3 loop: CASSLAVGTTDTQYF. The CDR3 DNA reads as TGCGCCAGCAGCTTGGCCGTCGGCACCACAGATACGCAGTATTTT.

The chain recombines TRBV5-1 with TRBJ2-3; 9 positions agree with TRBD2. This CDR3 region has 16 residues. Germline trimming cut 4 bases from V and 2 bases from J; bases unmatched to any gene: 8. Germline lookup yields CDR1 SGHRS and CDR2 YFSETQ. The CDR3 DNA follows: TGCGCCAGCAGCCAACGATTAGCGGGAGACACAGATACGCAGTATTTT. It yields the protein CASSQRLAGDTDTQYF.

This chain joins TRBV19 and TRBJ1-5, with a weak D call TRBD1 (6 bases). From germline, CDR1 is LNHDA and CDR2 SQIVND (reference sequence). Trimming stripped 3 bases from V and 0 bases from J, with 18 bases between. The CDR3 is made up of 18 amino acids. CDR3 nucleotide sequence: TGTGCCAGTAGTATCCTCGGGACACCTGCATATAGCAATCAGCCCCAGCATTTT. This encodes CASSILGTPAYSNQPQHF.

The chain uses TRBV5-1 and TRBJ2-7; 7 nucleotides line up with TRBD1. Germline trimming cut 4 bases from V and 0 bases from J; bases unmatched to any gene: 4. This CDR3 has 14 amino acids. Germline CDR1 is SGHRS and CDR2 is YFSETQ. This chain's CDR3 is CASSEGQLSYEQYF. The CDR3 DNA is TGCGCCAGCAGCGAGGGACAGCTCTCCTACGAGCAGTACTTC. Variable domain in full (rest from reference TRBV5-1 and TRBJ2-7): KAGVTQTPRYLIKTRGQQVTLSCSPISGHRSVSWYQQTPGQGLQFLFEYFSETQRNKGNFPGRFSGRQFSNSRSEMNVSTLELGDSALYLCASSEGQLSYEQYFGPGTRLTVT.

The genes are TRBV7-2 and TRBJ2-3, with 9 bases identical to TRBD2. With 0 bases clipped from V and 5 bases from J, the junction kept 3 bases outside the gene matches. The CDR3 totals 15 residues. Germline lookup yields CDR1 SGHTA and CDR2 FQGNSA. The CDR3 protein is CASSLASGSIDTQYF. CDR3 coding DNA: TGTGCCAGCAGCTTAGCTAGCGGGAGTATAGATACGCAGTATTTT. Supplemented by reference TRBV7-2 and TRBJ2-3, the full variable domain reads GAGVSQSPSNKVTEKGKDVELRCDPISGHTALYWYRQSLGQGLEFLIYFQGNSAPDKSGLPSDRFSAERTGGSVSTLTIQRTQQEDSAVYLCASSLASGSIDTQYFGPGTRLTVL.

This chain links TRBV5-1 with TRBJ1-1; D gene uncertain. The CDR3 has 15 residues. Germline V gene sequence: CDR1 SGHRS, CDR2 YFSETQ. Deletions cut 0 bases from V and 5 bases from J, with 14 bases between. DNA of the CDR3: TGCGCCAGCAGCTTGGTGGCAGTAGGAGGTACTGAAGCTTTCTTT. Translated, it gives CASSLVAVGGTEAFF.

This chain connects TRBV6-6 to TRBJ1-5, with D perhaps matching TRBD1 (5 bases). CDR3 length: 15 residues. Between the trimmed V and J ends, which lost 7 bases and 0 bases, there was a span of 13 bases. Germline V gives CDR1 MNHNY, CDR2 SVGAGI (reference sequence). The CDR3 reads CASILEGYSNQPQHF. Here the CDR3 DNA reads TGTGCCAGCATCTTGGAGGGGTATAGCAATCAGCCCCAGCATTTT.

The rearrangement links TRBV28 to TRBJ1-2; 9 positions agree with TRBD1. Germline CDR1 and CDR2: MDHEN and SYDVKM. Trimming took 5 bases from V and 5 from J; bases not matched to a gene: 3. This CDR3 has 13 residues. For the CDR3, the DNA is TGTGCCAGCAGTAACGGACAGGGGTATGGCTACACCTTC. Its translation: CASSNGQGYGYTF.

Note on this clone: This same CDR3 is encoded by further DNA sequences in the sample. This chain joins TRBV5-1 and TRBJ2-2; D is tentatively TRBD1 or TRBD2 (5 bases each). V lost 0 bases and J 0 bases, leaving 9 bases between the germline ends. This CDR3 region has 16 residues. CDR1 is SGHRS, CDR2 YFSETQ, per germline. The CDR3 sequence: CASSLAGTANTGELFF. The CDR3 bases are TGCGCCAGCAGCTTGGCCGGGACCGCGAACACCGGGGAGCTGTTTTTT.

Of note for this clone: The same CDR3 is also encoded by other DNA sequences in this sample. The chain joins TRBV4-1 to TRBJ1-1; D is uncertain. This CDR3 is built from 14 residues. Trimming left V 0 bases short and J 2 bases short, with 7 bases between. The germline gives CDR1 MGHRA, CDR2 YSYEKL. This CDR3 reads CASSQEGGNTEAFF. The DNA for the CDR3 is TGCGCCAGCAGCCAAGAGGGAGGAAACACTGAAGCTTTCTTT.

This rearrangement joins TRBV6-1 to TRBJ1-2, with 8 bases identical to TRBD1. Germline loops: CDR1 MNHNS, CDR2 SASEGT. The CDR3 runs to 16 residues. With 2 bases clipped from V and 5 bases from J, the junction kept 10 bases outside the gene matches. The CDR3 region is CASSEQQGANGYGYTF. The CDR3 DNA reads as TGTGCCAGCAGTGAACAGCAGGGGGCGAACGGTTATGGCTACACCTTC.

This rearrangement joins TRBV7-9 to TRBJ2-1; either TRBD1 or TRBD2 may supply D (6 bases each). Trimming cost V 5 bases and J 9 bases, with 26 bases left between them. This CDR3 region has 17 residues. Germline loops: CDR1 SEHNR, CDR2 FQNEAQ (reference sequence). The CDR3 protein is CASSPSGWFGGGIEQFF. As DNA, the CDR3 is TGTGCCAGCAGCCCCTCAGGTTGGTTCGGAGGGGGGATTGAGCAGTTCTTC.

This chain uses TRBV7-2 with TRBJ2-1; 10 bases match TRBD2. J gave up 4 bases and V 5 bases, and 11 bases lay outside the gene matches. The CDR3 has 17 amino acids. Germline lookup yields CDR1 SGHTA and CDR2 FQGNSA. Here the CDR3 DNA reads TGTGCCAGCAGCCCCCTGGGTGGGACTAGCGCATACAATGAGCAGTTCTTC. Its protein is CASSPLGGTSAYNEQFF.